This T cell receptor beta chain is from a study of cytotoxic CD8 clonotypes in ibrutinib-treated CLL. TCRdb keeps only in-frame clones here, not all; method: immunoSEQ multiplex PCR. The sample has over 120,000 clones, around 80% seen once. This clone turned up a few times. Trimming took off 11 bases at V and 3 bases at J, with 5 bases between the two ends. The CDR3 covers 9 residues. Germline V gene lookup returns CDR1 MNHEY and CDR2 SMNVEV (reference sequence). The clonotype comes from a human donor with chronic lymphocytic leukemia. The source was PBMCs, collected after 12 months of ibrutinib treatment. The V and J genes are TRBV27 and TRBJ2-7; a weak D match, TRBD2 (5 bases). The CDR3 loop is CAAGYEQYF. DNA for the CDR3: TGTGCCGCGGGCTACGAGCAGTACTTC.